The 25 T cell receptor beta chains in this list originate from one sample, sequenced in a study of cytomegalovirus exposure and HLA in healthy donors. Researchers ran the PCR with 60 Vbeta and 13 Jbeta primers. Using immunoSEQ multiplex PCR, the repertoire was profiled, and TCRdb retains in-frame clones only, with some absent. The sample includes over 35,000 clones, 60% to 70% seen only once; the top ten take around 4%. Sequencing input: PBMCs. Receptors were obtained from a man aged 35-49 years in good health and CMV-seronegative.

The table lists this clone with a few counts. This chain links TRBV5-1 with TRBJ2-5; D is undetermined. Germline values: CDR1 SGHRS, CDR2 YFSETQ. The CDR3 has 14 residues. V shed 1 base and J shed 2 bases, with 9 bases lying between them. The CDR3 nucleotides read TGCGCCAGCAGCTTGACCCCCGGTCAAGAGACCCAGTACTTC. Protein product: CASSLTPGQETQYF.

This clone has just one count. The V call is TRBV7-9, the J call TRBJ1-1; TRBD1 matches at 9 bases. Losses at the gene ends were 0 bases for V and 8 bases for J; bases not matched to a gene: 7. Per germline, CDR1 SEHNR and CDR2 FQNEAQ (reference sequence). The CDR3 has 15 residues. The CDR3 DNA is TGTGCCAGCAGCTTAGCGCAGGGACAGGGTGCCGAAGCTTTCTTT. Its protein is CASSLAQGQGAEAFF.

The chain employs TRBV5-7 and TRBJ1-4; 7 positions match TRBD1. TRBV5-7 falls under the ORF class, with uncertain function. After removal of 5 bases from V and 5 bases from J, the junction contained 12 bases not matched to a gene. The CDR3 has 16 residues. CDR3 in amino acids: CASSIFQDRRNEKLFF. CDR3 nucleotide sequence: TGTGCCAGCAGTATTTTCCAGGACAGGCGGAATGAAAAACTGTTTTTT.

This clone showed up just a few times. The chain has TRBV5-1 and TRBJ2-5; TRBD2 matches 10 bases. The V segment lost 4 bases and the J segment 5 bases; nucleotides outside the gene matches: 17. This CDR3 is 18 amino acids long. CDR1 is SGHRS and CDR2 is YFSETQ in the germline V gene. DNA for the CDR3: TGCGCCAGCAGCCTGGTCCCACTAGCGGGGATCCGATCGGAGACCCAGTACTTC. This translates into CASSLVPLAGIRSETQYF.

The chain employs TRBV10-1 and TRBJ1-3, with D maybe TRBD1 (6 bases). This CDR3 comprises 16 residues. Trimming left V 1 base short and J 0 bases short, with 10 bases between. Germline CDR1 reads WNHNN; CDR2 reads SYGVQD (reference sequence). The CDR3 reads CASSEFRTASGNTIYF. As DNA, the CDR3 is TGCGCCAGCAGTGAGTTTAGGACAGCCTCTGGAAACACCATATATTTT.

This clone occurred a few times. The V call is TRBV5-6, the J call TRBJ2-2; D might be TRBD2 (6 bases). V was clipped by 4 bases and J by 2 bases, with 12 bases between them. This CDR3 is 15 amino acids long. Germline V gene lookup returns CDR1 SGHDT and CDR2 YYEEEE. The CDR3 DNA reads TGTGCCAGCAGCAAGTGGGGACTCAACACCGGGGAGCTGTTTTTT. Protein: CASSKWGLNTGELFF.

The CDR3 bases are TGTGCCAGCAGCCTCGGGGGTCGCAATCAGCCCCAGCATTTT. Its protein is CASSLGGRNQPQHF. The J gene is TRBJ1-5, the V gene TRBV7-8; possibly TRBD1 for D (5 bases). The germline V and J ends were trimmed by 5 bases and 2 bases, with 10 bases remaining between them. Germline V gene sequence: CDR1 SGHVS, CDR2 FQNEAQ. The CDR3 is 14 amino acids. Full variable domain (remainder filled in from reference TRBV7-8 and TRBJ1-5): GAGVSQSPRYKVAKRGQDVALRCDPISGHVSLFWYQQALGQGPEFLTYFQNEAQLDKSGLPSDRFFAERPEGSVSTLKIQRTQQEDSAVYLCASSLGGRNQPQHFGDGTRLSIL.

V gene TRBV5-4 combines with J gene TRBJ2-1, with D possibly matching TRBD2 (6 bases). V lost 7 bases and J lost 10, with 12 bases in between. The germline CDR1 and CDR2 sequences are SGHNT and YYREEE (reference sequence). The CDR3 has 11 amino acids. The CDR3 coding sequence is TGTGCCAGCCCCTCGGCGGGGGAGCAGTTCTTC. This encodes CASPSAGEQFF.

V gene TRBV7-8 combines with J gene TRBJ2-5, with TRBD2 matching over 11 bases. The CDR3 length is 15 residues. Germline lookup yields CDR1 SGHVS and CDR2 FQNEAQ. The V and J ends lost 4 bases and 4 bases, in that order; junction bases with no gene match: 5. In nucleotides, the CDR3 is TGTGCCAGCAGCTCTAGACTAGCGGGGTTAGAGACCCAGTACTTC. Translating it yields CASSSRLAGLETQYF.

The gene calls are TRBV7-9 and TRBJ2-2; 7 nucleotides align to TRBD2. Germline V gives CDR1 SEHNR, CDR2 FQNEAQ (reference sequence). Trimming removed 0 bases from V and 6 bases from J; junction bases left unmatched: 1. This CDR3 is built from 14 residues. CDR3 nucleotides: TGTGCCAGCAGCTTAGCGGCGGGGGCCGGGGAGCTGTTTTTT. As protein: CASSLAAGAGELFF.

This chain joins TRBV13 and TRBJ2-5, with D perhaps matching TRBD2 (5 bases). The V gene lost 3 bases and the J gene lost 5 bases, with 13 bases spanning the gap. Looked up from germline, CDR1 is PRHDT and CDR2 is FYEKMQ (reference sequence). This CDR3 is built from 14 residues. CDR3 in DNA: TGTGCCAGCAGCTTTTACCGGGAAGCCGAGACCCAGTACTTC. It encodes CASSFYREAETQYF.

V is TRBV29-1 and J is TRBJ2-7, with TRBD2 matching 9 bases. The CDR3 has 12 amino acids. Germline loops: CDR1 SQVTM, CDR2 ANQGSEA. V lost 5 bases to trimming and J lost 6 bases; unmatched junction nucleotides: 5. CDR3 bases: TGCAGCGTTTACCTGACTAGCGGCGAGCAGTACTTC. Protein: CSVYLTSGEQYF.

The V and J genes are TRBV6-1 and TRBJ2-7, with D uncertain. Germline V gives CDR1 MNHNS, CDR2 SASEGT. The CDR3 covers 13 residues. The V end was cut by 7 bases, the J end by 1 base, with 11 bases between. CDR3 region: CASILGTSYEQYF. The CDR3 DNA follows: TGTGCCAGCATTCTGGGCACGTCCTACGAGCAGTACTTC.

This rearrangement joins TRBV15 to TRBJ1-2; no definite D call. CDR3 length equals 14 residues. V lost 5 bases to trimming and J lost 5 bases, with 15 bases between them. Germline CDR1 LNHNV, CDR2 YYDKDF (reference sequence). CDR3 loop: CATSVRRFGYGYTF. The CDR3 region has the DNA TGTGCCACCAGCGTCCGACGATTCGGGTATGGCTACACCTTC.

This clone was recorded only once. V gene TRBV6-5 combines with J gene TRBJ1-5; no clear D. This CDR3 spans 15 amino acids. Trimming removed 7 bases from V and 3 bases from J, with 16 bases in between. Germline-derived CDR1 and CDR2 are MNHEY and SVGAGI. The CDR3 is CASTRPDVPNQPQHF. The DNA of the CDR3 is TGTGCCAGCACTAGGCCAGACGTACCCAATCAGCCCCAGCATTTT.

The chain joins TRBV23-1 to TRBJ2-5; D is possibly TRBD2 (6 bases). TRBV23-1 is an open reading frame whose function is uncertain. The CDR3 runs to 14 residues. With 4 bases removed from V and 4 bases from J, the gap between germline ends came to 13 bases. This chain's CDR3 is CASSPGTCLETQYF. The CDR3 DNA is TGCGCCAGCAGTCCCGGGACTTGCTTAGAGACCCAGTACTTC.

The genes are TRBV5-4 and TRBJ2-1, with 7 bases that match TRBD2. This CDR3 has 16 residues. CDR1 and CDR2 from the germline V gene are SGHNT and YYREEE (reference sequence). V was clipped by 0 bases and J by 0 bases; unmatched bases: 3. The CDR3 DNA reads TGTGCCAGCAGCTTGGGGCGGGGGAGCTCCTACAATGAGCAGTTCTTC. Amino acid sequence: CASSLGRGSSYNEQFF. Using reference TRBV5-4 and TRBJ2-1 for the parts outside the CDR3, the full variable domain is ETGVTQSPTHLIKTRGQQVTLRCSSQSGHNTVSWYQQALGQGPQFIFQYYREEENGRGNFPPRFSGLQFPNYSSELNVNALELDDSALYLCASSLGRGSSYNEQFFGPGTRLTVL.

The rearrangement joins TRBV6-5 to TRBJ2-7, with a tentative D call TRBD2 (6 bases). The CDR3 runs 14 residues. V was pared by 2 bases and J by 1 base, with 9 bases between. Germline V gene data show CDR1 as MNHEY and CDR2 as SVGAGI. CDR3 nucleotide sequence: TGTGCCAGCAGTTACGGCGGGGAGTCCTACGAGCAGTACTTC. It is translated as CASSYGGESYEQYF.

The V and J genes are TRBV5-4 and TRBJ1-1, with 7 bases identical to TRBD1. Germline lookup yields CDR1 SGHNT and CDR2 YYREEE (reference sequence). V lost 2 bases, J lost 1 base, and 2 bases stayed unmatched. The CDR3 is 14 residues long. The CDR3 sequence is CASSFRDRNTEAFF. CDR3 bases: TGTGCCAGCAGCTTCCGGGACAGGAACACTGAAGCTTTCTTT.

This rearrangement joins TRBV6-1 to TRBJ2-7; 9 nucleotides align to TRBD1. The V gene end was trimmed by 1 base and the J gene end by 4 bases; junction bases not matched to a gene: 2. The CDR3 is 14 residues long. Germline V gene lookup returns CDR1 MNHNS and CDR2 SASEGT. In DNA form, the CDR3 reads TGTGCCAGCAGTGAAGGACAGGGGGGATACGAGCAGTACTTC. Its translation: CASSEGQGGYEQYF.

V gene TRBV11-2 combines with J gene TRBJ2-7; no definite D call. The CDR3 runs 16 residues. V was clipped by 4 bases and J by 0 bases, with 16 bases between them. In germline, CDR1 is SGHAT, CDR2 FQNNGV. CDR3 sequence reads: CASSSYRGADSYEQYF. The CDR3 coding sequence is TGTGCCAGCAGCTCATATCGAGGTGCTGACTCCTACGAGCAGTACTTC.

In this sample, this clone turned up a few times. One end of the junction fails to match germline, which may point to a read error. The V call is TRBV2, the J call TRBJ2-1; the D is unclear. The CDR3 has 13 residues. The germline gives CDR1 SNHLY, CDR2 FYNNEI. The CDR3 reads CASNEESVGEQFF. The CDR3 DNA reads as TGTGCCAGCAATGAAGAAAGCGTGGGTGAGCAGTTCTTC.

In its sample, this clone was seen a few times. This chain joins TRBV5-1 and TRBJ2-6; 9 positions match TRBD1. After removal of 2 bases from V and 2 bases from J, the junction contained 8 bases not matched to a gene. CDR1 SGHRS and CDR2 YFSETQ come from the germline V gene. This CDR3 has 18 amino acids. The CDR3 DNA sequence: TGCGCCAGCAGCTTTGGGGACAGGGTAGTTGCTGGGGCCAACGTCCTGACTTTC. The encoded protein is CASSFGDRVVAGANVLTF.

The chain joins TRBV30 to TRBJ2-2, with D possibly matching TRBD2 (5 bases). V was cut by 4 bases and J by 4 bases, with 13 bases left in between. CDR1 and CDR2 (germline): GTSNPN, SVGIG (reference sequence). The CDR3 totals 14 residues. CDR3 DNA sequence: TGTGCCTGGAATTCCATGAGGGTCACCGGGGAGCTGTTTTTT. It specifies CAWNSMRVTGELFF.

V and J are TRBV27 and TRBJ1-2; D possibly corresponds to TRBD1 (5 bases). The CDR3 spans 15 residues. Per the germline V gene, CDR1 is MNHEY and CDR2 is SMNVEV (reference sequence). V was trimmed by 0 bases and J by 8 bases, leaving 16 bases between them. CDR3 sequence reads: CASSLSTVGGGGYTF. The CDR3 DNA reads TGTGCCAGCAGTTTATCGACGGTCGGGGGAGGCGGCTACACCTTC.